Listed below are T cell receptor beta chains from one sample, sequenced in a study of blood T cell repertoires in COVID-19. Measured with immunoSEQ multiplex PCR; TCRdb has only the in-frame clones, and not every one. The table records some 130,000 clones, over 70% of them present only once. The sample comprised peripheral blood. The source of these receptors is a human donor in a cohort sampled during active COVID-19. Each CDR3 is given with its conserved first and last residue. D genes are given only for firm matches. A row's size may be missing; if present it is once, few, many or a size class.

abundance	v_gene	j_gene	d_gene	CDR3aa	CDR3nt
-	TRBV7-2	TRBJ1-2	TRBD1	CASSFIGTGIRYGYTF	TGTGCCAGCAGCTTTATCGGGACAGGGATCCGGTATGGCTACACCTTC
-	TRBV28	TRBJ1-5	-	CASSFMSGGNQPQHF	TGTGCCAGCAGTTTTATGTCAGGTGGCAATCAGCCCCAGCATTTT
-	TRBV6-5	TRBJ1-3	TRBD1	CASNGQGTGNTIYF	TGTGCCAGCAACGGACAGGGGACCGGAAACACCATATATTTT
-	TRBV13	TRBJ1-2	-	CASSVTNYGYTF	TGTGCCAGCAGCGTCACTAACTATGGCTACACCTTC
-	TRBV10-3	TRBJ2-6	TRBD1	CAISEAGTGGSGANVLTF	TGTGCCATCAGTGAAGCCGGGACAGGGGGTTCTGGGGCCAACGTCCTGACTTTC
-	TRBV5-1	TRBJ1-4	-	CASSEEGNEKLFF	TGCGCCAGCAGCGAGGAAGGCAATGAAAAACTGTTTTTT
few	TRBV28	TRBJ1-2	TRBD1	CASSLRQGFYGYTF	TGTGCCAGCAGTTTAAGACAGGGATTCTATGGCTACACCTTC
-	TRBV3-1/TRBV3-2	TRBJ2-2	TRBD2	CASSPQGLGGAGELFF	TGTGCCAGCAGCCCCCAGGGACTAGGGGGGGCCGGGGAGCTGTTTTTT
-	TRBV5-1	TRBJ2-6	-	CASSLRQGTSSGANVLTF	TGCGCCAGCAGCTTGAGGCAGGGAACTTCCTCTGGGGCCAACGTCCTGACTTTC
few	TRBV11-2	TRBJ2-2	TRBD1	CASSRLTGVSTGELFF	TGTGCCAGCAGCCGATTAACAGGGGTTAGCACCGGGGAGCTGTTTTTT
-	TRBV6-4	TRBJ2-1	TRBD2	CASRVGLERDAPFF	TGTGCCAGCAGGGTGGGTTTAGAGCGGGATGCTCCGTTCTTC
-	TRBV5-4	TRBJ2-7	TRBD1	CASSQDRVGEQYF	TGTGCCAGCAGCCAGGACAGGGTGGGCGAGCAGTACTTC
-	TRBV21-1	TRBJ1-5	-	CASSKALGRGVQPQHF	TGTGCCAGCAGCAAAGCGCTTGGGAGGGGAGTTCAGCCCCAGCATTTT
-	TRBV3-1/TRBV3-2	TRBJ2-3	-	CASSQASTDTQYF	TGTGCCAGCAGCCAAGCTAGCACAGATACGCAGTATTTT
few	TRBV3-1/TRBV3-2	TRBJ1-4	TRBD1	CASRGRTGLSNEKLFF	TGTGCCAGCAGGGGGCGGACAGGGCTTTCTAATGAAAAACTGTTTTTT
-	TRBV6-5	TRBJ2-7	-	CASSLGGYEQYF	TGTGCCAGCAGCTTGGGGGGCTACGAGCAGTACTTC
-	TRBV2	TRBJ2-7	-	CASRAISAGSYEQYF	TGTGCCAGCAGGGCTATCTCGGCGGGGTCCTACGAGCAGTACTTC
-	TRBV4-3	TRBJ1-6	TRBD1	CASSQAGQGISPLHF	TGCGCCAGCAGCCAAGCGGGACAGGGGATTTCACCCCTCCACTTT
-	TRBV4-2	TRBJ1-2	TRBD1	CASSQGLTGNYGYTF	TGTGCCAGCAGCCAAGGCCTGACAGGGAACTATGGCTACACCTTC
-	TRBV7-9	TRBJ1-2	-	CASSLGSVYGYTF	TGTGCCAGCAGCTTAGGTTCGGTCTATGGCTACACCTTC
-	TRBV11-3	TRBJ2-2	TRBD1	CASSFDRGAGGELFF	TGTGCCAGCAGCTTCGACAGGGGAGCAGGCGGGGAGCTGTTTTTT
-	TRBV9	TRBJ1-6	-	CASSVGATNSPLHF	TGTGCCAGCAGCGTAGGGGCAACTAATTCACCCCTCCACTTT
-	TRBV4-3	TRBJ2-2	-	CASSRQTALSNTGELFF	TGCGCCAGCAGCCGACAAACAGCTTTGTCTAACACCGGGGAGCTGTTTTTT
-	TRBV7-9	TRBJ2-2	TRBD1	CASSLTTRQGTGELFF	TGTGCCAGCAGCTTAACGACCCGACAGGGAACCGGGGAGCTGTTTTTT
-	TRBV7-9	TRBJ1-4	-	CASSHGGLGEKLFF	TGTGCCAGCAGCCATGGCGGCCTTGGGGAAAAACTGTTTTTT
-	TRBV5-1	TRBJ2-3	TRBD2	CASSSLLAGGSTDTQYF	TGCGCCAGCAGCTCACTACTAGCGGGAGGTTCCACAGATACGCAGTATTTT
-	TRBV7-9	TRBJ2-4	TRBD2	CASSLEPFGTSINIQYF	TGTGCCAGCAGCTTAGAGCCCTTCGGGACTAGCATTAACATTCAGTACTTC
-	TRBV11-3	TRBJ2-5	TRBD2	CASSWGLAGAQETQYF	TGTGCCAGCAGCTGGGGACTAGCGGGAGCGCAAGAGACCCAGTACTTC
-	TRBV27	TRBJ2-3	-	CASSPPGTQRTDTQYF	TGTGCCAGCAGTCCACCCGGGACTCAGCGCACAGATACGCAGTATTTT
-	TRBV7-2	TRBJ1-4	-	CASSFGQGEKLFF	TGTGCCAGCAGCTTTGGGCAGGGCGAAAAACTGTTTTTT
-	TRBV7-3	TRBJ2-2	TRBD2	CASSLRGLAGMNTGELFF	TGTGCCAGCAGCTTACGGGGGCTAGCGGGAATGAACACCGGGGAGCTGTTTTTT
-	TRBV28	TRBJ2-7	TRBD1	CASGAGTGVREQYF	TGTGCCAGCGGGGCCGGGACAGGGGTTAGGGAGCAGTACTTC
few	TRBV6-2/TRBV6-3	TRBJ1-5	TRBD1	CASSYSRGRTGGNQPQHF	TGTGCCAGCAGTTACTCTCGAGGCCGGACAGGGGGCAATCAGCCCCAGCATTTT
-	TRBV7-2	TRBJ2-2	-	CASSPNPTGELFF	TGTGCCAGCAGCCCCAATCCCACCGGGGAGCTGTTTTTT
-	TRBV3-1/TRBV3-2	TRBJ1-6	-	CASNREGNSPLHF	TGTGCCAGTAACCGGGAGGGAAATTCACCCCTCCACTTT
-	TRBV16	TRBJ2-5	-	CASSQLSEETQYF	TGTGCCAGCAGCCAATTAAGCGAAGAGACCCAGTACTTC
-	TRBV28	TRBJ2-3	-	CASRALGGGRRDTQYF	TGTGCCAGCAGGGCCCTTGGAGGGGGCCGGCGAGATACGCAGTATTTT
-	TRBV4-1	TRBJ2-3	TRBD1	CASSQGQGATDTQYF	TGCGCCAGCAGCCAAGGACAGGGGGCCACAGATACGCAGTATTTT
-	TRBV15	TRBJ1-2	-	CATSRELVKSSGYTF	TGTGCCACCAGCAGAGAACTGGTAAAGTCGAGTGGCTACACCTTC
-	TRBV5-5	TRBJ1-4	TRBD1	CASSYGTANEKLFF	TGTGCCAGCAGCTACGGGACAGCTAATGAAAAACTGTTTTTT
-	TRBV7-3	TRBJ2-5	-	CASSLRGGGETQYF	TGTGCCAGCAGCTTAAGGGGGGGCGGTGAGACCCAGTACTTC
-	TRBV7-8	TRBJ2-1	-	CASSLSAGYNEQFF	TGTGCCAGCAGCTTATCGGCAGGATACAATGAGCAGTTCTTC
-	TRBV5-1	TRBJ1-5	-	CASSFGENQPQHF	TGCGCCAGCAGCTTCGGGGAGAATCAGCCCCAGCATTTT
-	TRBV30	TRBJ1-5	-	CAWSVPGAESNQPQHF	TGTGCCTGGAGTGTACCTGGGGCTGAGAGCAATCAGCCCCAGCATTTT
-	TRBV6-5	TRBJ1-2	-	CASSNRGRSYTF	TGTGCCAGCAGTAATCGGGGGAGAAGCTACACCTTC